These 30 T cell receptor beta chains share one sample of origin, sequenced in a study of shared clonotypes between healthy human individuals. Naive CD8 cells lacked CD45RO, underwent positive selection for CCR7 and left out terminally differentiated effector memory CD45RA+ cells. The protocol was immunoSEQ multiplex PCR, while the TCRdb copy is restricted to in-frame clones and leaves out a portion. The repertoire has around 2,100,000 clones, less than 95% of them found once; the top ten carry 0.95% to 1.5%. Sequenced material: naive CD8+ T cells sorted from blood. The receptors were gathered from a man aged 18-30 years in good health.

In the case of this clone: This sample also contains other DNA sequences that code for the same CDR3. The chain employs TRBV4-1 and TRBJ2-7; D call uncertain. V dropped 1 base and J dropped 0 bases, with 7 bases sitting between them. Germline V gene data show CDR1 as MGHRA and CDR2 as YSYEKL. The CDR3 is 14 amino acids. This CDR3 is CASSQGDSSYEQYF. The DNA for the CDR3 is TGCGCCAGCAGCCAAGGGGATTCCTCCTACGAGCAGTACTTC.

The chain has TRBV6-1 and TRBJ1-1; D unclear. Germline values: CDR1 MNHNS, CDR2 SASEGT. The germline V and J ends were trimmed by 5 bases and 6 bases, with 13 bases remaining between them. The CDR3 consists of 13 residues. This chain's CDR3 is CASSLGYQAEAFF. CDR3 DNA: TGTGCCAGCAGTCTAGGGTACCAAGCTGAAGCTTTCTTT.

V is TRBV7-8 and J is TRBJ2-1; 13 nucleotides agree with TRBD2. With 1 base clipped from V and 6 bases from J, the junction kept 3 bases outside the gene matches. Germline loops: CDR1 SGHVS, CDR2 FQNEAQ. The CDR3 has 16 amino acids. The CDR3: CASSLELAGGGNEQFF. Written as DNA, the CDR3 is TGTGCCAGCAGCTTAGAACTAGCGGGAGGGGGCAATGAGCAGTTCTTC.

The V and J genes are TRBV11-2 and TRBJ2-2; possible D gene TRBD2, 5 bases. The V gene's germline CDR1 is SGHAT and CDR2 FQNNGV. This CDR3 is built from 19 residues. Trimming stripped 2 bases from V and 4 bases from J, with 23 bases between. In DNA, the CDR3 is TGTGCCAGCAGCTTATCTTTGGCTAGCCGGGTCGGAAGCACCGGGGAGCTGTTTTTT. It translates to CASSLSLASRVGSTGELFF.

The chain uses TRBV7-6 and TRBJ1-6; perhaps TRBD1 as D (5 bases). From germline, CDR1 is SGHVS and CDR2 FNYEAQ. The CDR3 spans 18 residues. V lost 1 base and J 3 bases, leaving 16 bases between the germline ends. CDR3 nucleotides: TGTGCCAGCAGCTTAGAGGCACCGGGGGGATACTATAATTCACCCCTCCACTTT. Translation gives CASSLEAPGGYYNSPLHF.

This chain joins TRBV12-2 and TRBJ1-5. TRBV12-2 is flagged as a pseudogene. This CDR3 comprises 17 residues. CDR3 sequence reads: CASRLDPGRGGDQPQHF. CDR3 coding DNA: TGTGCAAGTCGCTTAGACCCCGGGAGGGGAGGCGATCAGCCCCAGCATTTT.

This chain links TRBV19 with TRBJ1-1, with a tentative D call TRBD1 (5 bases). Trimming shortened V by 5 bases and J by 9 bases, and 13 bases separated the two germline ends. This CDR3 contains 12 residues. Germline V gene lookup returns CDR1 LNHDA and CDR2 SQIVND (reference sequence). CDR3 DNA sequence: TGTGCCAGTAGTGGGTTAGAGGGGAAAGCTTTCTTT. Translating gives CASSGLEGKAFF.

CDR3 protein: CASSLRAGTYNEQFF. In DNA form, the CDR3 reads TGTGCCAGCAGCTTAAGGGCAGGAACTTACAATGAGCAGTTCTTC. This rearrangement joins TRBV7-9 to TRBJ2-1; D not resolved. Germline V gene lookup returns CDR1 SEHNR and CDR2 FQNEAQ (reference sequence). This CDR3 contains 15 residues. Trimming took off 2 bases at V and 4 bases at J, with 12 bases between the two ends.

The V and J genes are TRBV2 and TRBJ2-3; no clear D gene. CDR1 and CDR2 from the germline V gene are SNHLY and FYNNEI. V was pared by 6 bases and J by 2 bases, with 12 bases between. The CDR3 length is 14 residues. Here the CDR3 DNA reads TGTGCCAGCAGGAGAGATGGGTACACAGATACGCAGTATTTT. Translated: CASRRDGYTDTQYF.

The chain uses TRBV27 and TRBJ2-1; 11 nucleotides align to TRBD2. The CDR3 contains 16 residues. Trimming removed 5 bases from V and 1 base from J; junction bases left unmatched: 4. Germline V gives CDR1 MNHEY, CDR2 SMNVEV (reference sequence). CDR3 sequence reads: CASSPVAGGSYNEQFF. The CDR3 nucleotides are TGTGCCAGCAGTCCCGTAGCGGGAGGGTCCTACAATGAGCAGTTCTTC.

The V and J genes are TRBV14 and TRBJ2-5; possible D gene TRBD2, 5 bases. This CDR3 has 14 amino acids. CDR1 is SGHDN and CDR2 is FVKESK in the germline V gene. V lost 4 bases to trimming and J lost 1 base, with 10 bases between them. This CDR3 is CASSPLARQETQYF. The CDR3 DNA sequence: TGTGCCAGCAGCCCCCTAGCTCGCCAAGAGACCCAGTACTTC.

The chain has TRBV6-5 and TRBJ2-3; D uncertain. Between the trimmed V and J ends, which lost 4 bases and 1 base, there was a span of 3 bases. This CDR3 has 12 residues. Germline V lookup: CDR1 MNHEY, CDR2 SVGAGI. CDR3 in DNA: TGTGCCAGCAGTTTTGGCACAGATACGCAGTATTTT. Its protein product is CASSFGTDTQYF.

The chain joins TRBV5-4 to TRBJ2-7; the D gene is possibly TRBD1 (5 bases). Germline V CDR1 and CDR2: SGHNT, YYREEE (reference sequence). Between the trimmed V and J ends, which lost 0 bases and 3 bases, there was a span of 10 bases. This CDR3 is 14 amino acids long. The CDR3 sequence: CASSLGGTVYEQYF. For the CDR3, the DNA is TGTGCCAGCAGCTTGGGGGGCACCGTCTACGAGCAGTACTTC.

This clone was picked up one time. Other DNA sequences in this sample translate to the same CDR3. This chain connects TRBV6-5 to TRBJ2-1; 12 bases align to TRBD2. V lost 2 bases and J lost 8; bases outside the gene matches: 1. The germline V gene encodes CDR1 MNHEY and CDR2 SVGAGI. There are 14 residues in the CDR3. The CDR3 sequence is CASSYLAGGDEQFF. The DNA for the CDR3 is TGTGCCAGCAGTTACCTAGCGGGGGGGGATGAGCAGTTCTTC.

This chain links TRBV21-1 with TRBJ1-2. TRBV21-1 is a pseudogene locus. This CDR3 is 15 amino acids long. The CDR3: CASASGPQVNYGYTF. The CDR3 DNA follows: TGTGCCAGCGCTTCGGGACCACAAGTTAACTATGGCTACACCTTC.

The V and J genes are TRBV2 and TRBJ2-7, with a weak D call TRBD1 (6 bases). This CDR3 is 13 amino acids long. Germline-derived CDR1 and CDR2 are SNHLY and FYNNEI. The germline V and J ends were trimmed by 8 bases and 2 bases, with 13 bases remaining between them. The CDR3 sequence: CASERTETYEQYF. The CDR3 DNA follows: TGTGCCAGCGAAAGGACAGAAACCTACGAGCAGTACTTC.

This chain uses TRBV14 with TRBJ1-6, with 8 bases that match TRBD1. The J segment lost 7 bases and the V segment lost 3 bases, leaving 2 bases of the junction unmatched. Germline V gives CDR1 SGHDN, CDR2 FVKESK. The CDR3 is 14 residues long. The CDR3 reads CASSQTGDNSPLHF. CDR3 DNA sequence: TGTGCCAGCAGCCAGACAGGGGACAATTCACCCCTCCACTTT. The variable domain in full, with the rest retrieved from reference TRBV14 and TRBJ1-6, is EAGVTQFPSHSVIEKGQTVTLRCDPISGHDNLYWYRRVMGKEIKFLLHFVKESKQDESGMPNNRFLAERTGGTYSTLKVQPAELEDSGVYFCASSQTGDNSPLHFGNGTRLTVT.

This clone was seen just once. J is TRBJ2-5 and V is TRBV28; D tentatively fits TRBD1 or TRBD2 (6 bases each). V shed 6 bases and J shed 7 bases, with 15 bases lying between them. The CDR3 spans 13 residues. Per germline, CDR1 MDHEN and CDR2 SYDVKM. CDR3: CASRPLEGGTQYF. CDR3 nucleotides: TGTGCCAGCAGGCCTCTAGAGGGGGGGACCCAGTACTTC. Looking up the rest from reference TRBV28 and TRBJ2-5 gives the full variable domain: DVKVTQSSRYLVKRTGEKVFLECVQDMDHENMFWYRQDPGLGLRLIYFSYDVKMKEKGDIPEGYSVSREKKERFSLILESASTNQTSMYLCASRPLEGGTQYFGPGTRLLVL.

V usage is TRBV9 and J usage is TRBJ2-2; no clear D. The V gene lost 4 bases and the J gene lost 6 bases, with 7 bases spanning the gap. This CDR3 comprises 12 residues. Germline V gene lookup returns CDR1 SGDLS and CDR2 YYNGEE. CDR3 sequence: CASSSRAGELFF. CDR3 sequence (DNA): TGTGCCAGCAGCTCTAGGGCCGGGGAGCTGTTTTTT.

Only a few counts were recorded for this clone. J is TRBJ1-1 and V is TRBV5-4; D is ambiguous. Germline CDR1 reads SGHNT; CDR2 reads YYREEE (reference sequence). CDR3 length: 13 residues. V lost 0 bases and J 1 base, leaving 4 bases between the germline ends. The CDR3 bases are TGTGCCAGCAGCTTGGCAGAGAACACTGAAGCTTTCTTT. This gives the protein CASSLAENTEAFF.

This CDR3 reads CASSVLGQGDEQYF. In DNA form, the CDR3 reads TGTGCCAGCAGCGTTCTGGGACAGGGCGACGAGCAGTACTTC. The rearrangement uses TRBV9 and TRBJ2-7, with TRBD1 matching 9 bases. With 2 bases clipped from V and 5 bases from J, the junction kept 5 bases outside the gene matches. Germline CDR1 is SGDLS and CDR2 is YYNGEE. This CDR3 contains 14 residues.

This clone was seen just once. The gene calls are TRBV5-1 and TRBJ1-4; possible D gene TRBD1, 5 bases. The CDR3 is made up of 16 amino acids. Germline CDR1 and CDR2: SGHRS and YFSETQ. The V end was cut by 7 bases, the J end by 5 bases, with 21 bases between. CDR3 in DNA: TGCGCCAGCTCGGAGCAGGGAGTGACTTCCAATGAAAAACTGTTTTTT. Protein sequence: CASSEQGVTSNEKLFF.

Turning to this clone: At one end, the junction sequence differs from germline, possibly due to a read error. The gene calls are TRBV13 and TRBJ2-7; no firm D call. The CDR3 is 16 residues long. Germline V gene lookup returns CDR1 PRHDT and CDR2 FYEKMQ (reference sequence). CDR3 nucleotides: TGCGCCAGCAGCCAGGAGTCAAGGATCCCGTCCTACGAGCAGTACTTC. Amino acid sequence: CASSQESRIPSYEQYF.

The CDR3 sequence: CASSPPTGVSEETQYF. The CDR3 bases are TGTGCCAGCTCACCACCGACAGGGGTGTCTGAAGAGACCCAGTACTTC. The chain joins TRBV18 to TRBJ2-5, with 8 bases identical to TRBD1. This CDR3 is 16 amino acids long. Germline V lookup: CDR1 KGHSH, CDR2 LQKENI. With V trimmed by 0 bases and J by 3 bases, 6 bases remained unmatched.

This sequence joins TRBV9 and TRBJ2-5, with TRBD1 matching over 9 bases. Germline-derived CDR1 and CDR2 are SGDLS and YYNGEE. Unmatched junction bases numbered 2, after V lost 1 base and J lost 1 base. This CDR3 region has 15 residues. CDR3 amino acids: CASSVTDRGQETQYF. CDR3 DNA sequence: TGTGCCAGCAGCGTAACGGACAGGGGCCAAGAGACCCAGTACTTC.

The chain is built from TRBV28 and TRBJ1-2; the match to TRBD1 covers 8 bases. V shed 7 bases and J 1 base; nucleotides not matched to a gene: 8. The CDR3 has 15 amino acids. Germline CDR1 and CDR2: MDHEN and SYDVKM. CDR3 nucleotide sequence: TGTGCCAGCATTTTCAGGGGGCGCGTTAACTATGGCTACACCTTC. This gives the protein CASIFRGRVNYGYTF.

The gene calls are TRBV7-9 and TRBJ1-1, with TRBD1 as a possible D gene (5 bases). Germline V gene sequence: CDR1 SEHNR, CDR2 FQNEAQ (reference sequence). The CDR3 spans 15 residues. Trimming pared 1 base from V and 0 bases from J, leaving 9 bases between. The CDR3 sequence: CASSLGQQLNTEAFF. CDR3 in DNA: TGTGCCAGCAGCTTAGGACAGCAACTGAACACTGAAGCTTTCTTT.

The V and J genes are TRBV5-4 and TRBJ2-1, with a weak D call TRBD2 (6 bases). V was pared by 3 bases and J by 2 bases, with 15 bases between. CDR1 and CDR2 (germline): SGHNT, YYREEE (reference sequence). This CDR3 spans 16 amino acids. The CDR3 region has the DNA TGTGCCAGCAGCTCCTCCGGGACTGGCGCCTACAATGAGCAGTTCTTC. It translates to CASSSSGTGAYNEQFF.

V gene TRBV28 combines with J gene TRBJ2-1, with D possibly TRBD1 on 6 matching bases. This CDR3 spans 14 amino acids. Deletions cut 2 bases from V and 8 bases from J, with 13 bases between. Looked up from germline, CDR1 is MDHEN and CDR2 is SYDVKM. The CDR3 DNA sequence: TGTGCCAGCAGTTTAGGGACATCGCCCCATGAGCAGTTCTTC. This codes for CASSLGTSPHEQFF.

The V call is TRBV29-1, the J call TRBJ2-5; 8 bases are a match to TRBD2. The germline gives CDR1 SQVTM, CDR2 ANQGSEA. The CDR3 loop spans 15 amino acids. J lost 5 bases, V lost 3 bases, and 11 bases had no gene match. The CDR3, as DNA: TGCAGCGTTGAGACCTACCGGGGGGGCGAGGAGACCCAGTACTTC. Encoded protein: CSVETYRGGEETQYF.